This is a list of T cell receptor beta chains from one sample in a study of graft-versus-host responses after intestinal transplantation. Produced via immunoSEQ multiplex PCR; TCRdb's table is partial and in-frame only. The data show around 5,000 clones, approximately 30% seen once. The sample was alloreactive CD8+ T cells from a mixed lymphocyte reaction culture, taken before intestinal transplant. The source of these receptors is a human patient who received an intestinal transplant. Each CDR3 is given with its conserved first and last residue.

V,CDR3
TRBV4-1,CASSQEIGVNTEAFF
TRBV27,CASSLGAGVQPQHF
TRBV6-9,CASSYSTLNEQFF
TRBV28,CASIGTDHYEQYF
TRBV9,CASSVGGGPYEQYF
TRBV5-1,CASSPRGGTSETYEQYF
TRBV19,CASSMVSGTYNEQFF
TRBV6-5,CASSYWPASSYNEQFF
TRBV5-1,CASSTELLNYGYTF
TRBV28,CEWYSNQPQHF
TRBV27,CASSYLTGSYEQYF
TRBV6-5,CASSERKIYEQYF
TRBV5-1,CASSLRGPPYEQYF
TRBV6-6,CASSYGGTTNEKLFF
TRBV6-5,CASSYVGGQDTQYF
TRBV2,CASSEKGYEQYF
TRBV27,CASSSGQSYEQYF
TRBV18,CASSPETPNQPQHF
TRBV27,CASRPWTGSYEQYF
TRBV29-1,CSVEGPTYEQYF
TRBV30,CAWTDGTRGWELFF
TRBV7-2,CASSLEPGAEKLFF